This T cell receptor (beta chain) was sequenced for a study of vaccination effects on CD4 cells after COVID-19. Findings and limits, study-wide: Cross-reactivity with common cold coronaviruses was shown by only 1 of 255 vaccine-induced clones in healthy vaccinees. Researchers reported few convalescent patients and no early post-infection timepoints in the study.

V was clipped by 6 bases and J by 4 bases, with 6 bases between them. Looked up from germline, CDR1 is MDHEN and CDR2 is SYDVKM. The CDR3 is 11 amino acids. The assay was immunoSEQ multiplex PCR, and TCRdb's table has in-frame clones only and misses some. The sample holds about 79,000 clones; about 70% are singletons and the top ten take approximately 1.5%. In the ViraFEST assay, antigen-specific CD4+ clonotypes were identified by expansion after peptide-pool stimulation. After roughly eleven days in culture, the CD4+ T cells were isolated. In culture with approximately 10 IU/ml IL-2 and about 10 ug/ml peptides, PBMC were grown at around 1.8 million per well. It was on days 3 and 7 that half the medium was replaced with IL-2 medium. As concerns this clone: The antigen is unknown.

The source of this sequence is a human donor who received a COVID-19 vaccine. The chain is built from TRBV28 and TRBJ1-2; tentative D call: TRBD1 (5 bases). The sample consisted of CD4+ T cells from PBMCs cultured with HCoV-229E spike peptides, taken before COVID-19 vaccination. The CDR3 coding sequence is TGTGCCAGCAGCGACAGCTATGGCTACACCTTC. This gives the protein CASSDSYGYTF.